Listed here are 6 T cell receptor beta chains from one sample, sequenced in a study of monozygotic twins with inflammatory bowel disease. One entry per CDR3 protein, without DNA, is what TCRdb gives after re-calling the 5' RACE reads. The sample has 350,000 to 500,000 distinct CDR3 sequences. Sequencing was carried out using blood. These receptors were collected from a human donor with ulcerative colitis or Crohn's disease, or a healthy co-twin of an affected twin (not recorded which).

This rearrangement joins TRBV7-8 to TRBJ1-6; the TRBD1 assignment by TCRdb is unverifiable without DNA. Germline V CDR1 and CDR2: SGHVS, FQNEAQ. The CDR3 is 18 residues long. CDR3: CASSSPGQRYSYNSPLHF.

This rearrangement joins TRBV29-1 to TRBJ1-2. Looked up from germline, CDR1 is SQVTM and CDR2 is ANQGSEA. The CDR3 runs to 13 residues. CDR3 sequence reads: CSVEVVGLYGYTF.

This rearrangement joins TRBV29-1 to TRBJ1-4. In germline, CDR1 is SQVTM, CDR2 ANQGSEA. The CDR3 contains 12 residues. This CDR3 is CSVGRPNEKLFF.

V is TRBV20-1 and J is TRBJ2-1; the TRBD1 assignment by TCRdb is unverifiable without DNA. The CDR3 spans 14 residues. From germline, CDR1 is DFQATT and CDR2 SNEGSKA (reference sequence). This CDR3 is CSANPATSYNEQFF.

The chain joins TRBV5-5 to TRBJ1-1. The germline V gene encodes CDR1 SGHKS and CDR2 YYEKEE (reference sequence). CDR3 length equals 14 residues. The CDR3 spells CASSSGIRNTEAFF.

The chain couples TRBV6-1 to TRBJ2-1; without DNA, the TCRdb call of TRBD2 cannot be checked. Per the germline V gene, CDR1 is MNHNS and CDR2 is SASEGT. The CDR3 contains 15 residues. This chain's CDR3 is CASGGVGSSYNEQFF.